The 10 T cell receptor beta chains presented below share a single source sample, sequenced in a study of cytomegalovirus exposure and HLA in healthy donors. In the PCR, 60 Vbeta and 13 Jbeta primers were used. Profiling relied on immunoSEQ multiplex PCR, and the TCRdb table lists in-frame clones only, not all of them. The table shows tens of thousands of clones, with roughly 70% occurring only once. The sequenced material came from PBMCs. The receptors shown here come from a man under 40 in good health and CMV-seronegative.

CDR3 in DNA: TGTGCCAGCAGTCCAATTGGGGGGGGCTATGGCTACACCTTC. Its translation is CASSPIGGGYGYTF. The gene calls are TRBV27 and TRBJ1-2; a possible D gene is TRBD1 (5 bases). The germline V gene encodes CDR1 MNHEY and CDR2 SMNVEV (reference sequence). The CDR3 is made up of 14 amino acids. Deletions cut 5 bases from V and 4 bases from J, with 14 bases between.

This chain uses TRBV19 with TRBJ1-4; D unresolved. CDR1 is LNHDA, CDR2 SQIVND, per germline (reference sequence). The CDR3 has 13 amino acids. V was clipped by 6 bases and J by 0 bases, with 5 bases between them. The CDR3 spells CASRRTTNEKLFF. The CDR3 DNA follows: TGTGCCAGTAGGAGGACAACTAATGAAAAACTGTTTTTT.

This chain uses TRBV28 with TRBJ1-4; D possibly corresponds to TRBD1 (6 bases). The V gene lost 3 bases and the J gene lost 8 bases, with 22 bases spanning the gap. The germline V gene encodes CDR1 MDHEN and CDR2 SYDVKM. This CDR3 spans 17 amino acids. The chain's CDR3 is CASSLFLFGQGREKLFF. CDR3 sequence (DNA): TGTGCCAGCAGTTTGTTCCTTTTTGGGCAGGGGAGAGAAAAACTGTTTTTT.

CDR3 sequence: CASSGASGSTYNEQFF. The CDR3 coding sequence is TGTGCCAGCAGTGGGGCTAGCGGGAGTACCTACAATGAGCAGTTCTTC. V usage is TRBV2 and J usage is TRBJ2-1, with 10 bases that match TRBD2. V lost 4 bases, J lost 2 bases, and 5 bases stayed unmatched. The CDR3 runs to 16 residues. Germline CDR1 SNHLY, CDR2 FYNNEI.

J is TRBJ2-7 and V is TRBV7-9; D perhaps matches TRBD2 (5 bases). Trimming took 1 base from V and 1 from J, leaving 8 bases between them. CDR1 and CDR2 from the germline V gene are SEHNR and FQNEAQ (reference sequence). The CDR3 covers 14 residues. The chain's CDR3 is CASSLGGVSYEQYF. The CDR3 region has the DNA TGTGCCAGCAGCTTAGGGGGAGTATCCTACGAGCAGTACTTC.

The chain is built from TRBV14 and TRBJ2-1; possibly TRBD2 for D (7 bases). CDR1 is SGHDN and CDR2 is FVKESK in the germline V gene. The germline V and J ends were trimmed by 0 bases and 5 bases, with 14 bases remaining between them. CDR3 size: 16 residues. The CDR3 sequence is CASSQEGGAYHNEQFF. CDR3 DNA sequence: TGTGCCAGCAGCCAAGAAGGGGGGGCCTACCACAATGAGCAGTTCTTC.

This clone was counted only a few times. This chain connects TRBV5-1 to TRBJ2-7, with 8 nucleotides matching TRBD2. The J segment lost 0 bases and the V segment lost 4 bases, leaving 6 bases of the junction unmatched. CDR3 length: 15 residues. Germline assignment: CDR1 SGHRS and CDR2 YFSETQ. In DNA form, the CDR3 reads TGCGCCAGCAGCCCCAATAGCGGGAACTCCTACGAGCAGTACTTC. It encodes CASSPNSGNSYEQYF. The complete variable domain, with remaining parts taken from reference TRBV5-1 and TRBJ2-7, reads KAGVTQTPRYLIKTRGQQVTLSCSPISGHRSVSWYQQTPGQGLQFLFEYFSETQRNKGNFPGRFSGRQFSNSRSEMNVSTLELGDSALYLCASSPNSGNSYEQYFGPGTRLTVT.

This rearrangement joins TRBV5-8 to TRBJ1-5, with 8 bases that match TRBD1. Germline trimming cut 1 base from V and 4 bases from J; bases unmatched to any gene: 1. Germline loops: CDR1 SGHTS, CDR2 YDEGEE. The CDR3 is made up of 14 amino acids. For the CDR3, the DNA is TGTGCCAGCAGCTTGCGACAGGGGAATCAGCCCCAGCATTTT. It is translated as CASSLRQGNQPQHF.

A single count supports this clone. The chain combines TRBV6-1 with TRBJ1-3; D call uncertain. Deletions cut 1 base from V and 0 bases from J, with 7 bases between. The CDR3 loop spans 15 amino acids. Germline CDR1 and CDR2: MNHNS and SASEGT. The CDR3 here is CASSEGASSGNTIYF. The DNA of the CDR3 is TGTGCCAGCAGTGAAGGGGCCAGCTCTGGAAACACCATATATTTT.

In this sample, this clone turned up a few times. In the same sample, other DNA sequences code for this CDR3. The chain joins TRBV7-9 to TRBJ1-1; possible D gene TRBD1, 5 bases. V dropped 5 bases and J dropped 1 base, with 8 bases sitting between them. The CDR3 sequence is 13 residues long. Germline V gene data show CDR1 as SEHNR and CDR2 as FQNEAQ (reference sequence). Here the CDR3 reads CASSATGNTEAFF. Here the CDR3 DNA reads TGTGCCAGCAGCGCTACAGGGAACACTGAAGCTTTCTTT.